A single sample is the source of the 27 T cell receptor beta chains below, sequenced in a study of beta chain features in type 1 diabetes listed by TCRdb under 2018. Preparation of the library involved the immunoSEQ multiplex PCR assay. All of the isolated RNA was reverse transcribed with the High Capacity cDNA Reverse Transcription Kit, so expressed TCRB transcripts were sequenced. TCRdb holds this immuneACCESS table with in-frame rearrangements only. Some clones are missing; in checked studies, unresolved V genes explain under half, and the rest has no known cause. The sample table holds 350,000 to 450,000 clones, of which approximately 14% were seen once. Together, the top ten hold under 0.04% of the sample. The sequenced sample was naive CD4+ T cells from blood. The sample's cell subset or site label is to be understood as: true naive CD4+ T cells. All receptors come from a man between 25 and 39 years old in good health.

This clone turned up a few times. The chain combines TRBV5-1 with TRBJ2-7, with 7 bases fitting TRBD1. The J segment lost 5 bases and the V segment lost 4 bases, leaving 6 bases of the junction unmatched. Germline CDR1 SGHRS, CDR2 YFSETQ. The CDR3 spans 13 residues. The CDR3 DNA is TGCGCCAGCAGCATCGACAGGGTACACGAGCAGTACTTC. Its protein is CASSIDRVHEQYF.

This clone was detected a few times. V gene TRBV29-1 combines with J gene TRBJ2-7; 8 bases are a match to TRBD1. V lost 6 bases, J lost 6 bases, and 13 bases stayed unmatched. CDR3 size: 14 residues. Germline V lookup: CDR1 SQVTM, CDR2 ANQGSEA. CDR3 DNA sequence: TGCAGCGTAGAGACAGGGGTCCTTGGGGGCGAGCAGTACTTC. Translated, it gives CSVETGVLGGEQYF.

The table lists this clone with a few counts. This chain uses TRBV4-1 with TRBJ1-5; TRBD1 matches at 7 bases. Germline lookup yields CDR1 MGHRA and CDR2 YSYEKL. J was trimmed by 1 base and V by 1 base; bases with no gene match: 1. The length of the CDR3 is 15 residues. DNA of the CDR3: TGCGCCAGCAGCCAAGGGGACAGAAGCAATCAGCCCCAGCATTTT. It yields the protein CASSQGDRSNQPQHF.

This clone was detected a few times. The chain has TRBV12-5 and TRBJ1-5; D remains ambiguous. V was pared by 2 bases and J by 5 bases, with 4 bases between. This CDR3 contains 12 residues. CDR1 LGHNT and CDR2 FRNRAP come from the germline V gene. CDR3 region: CASGLTDQPQHF. In DNA, the CDR3 is TGTGCTAGTGGTTTGACGGATCAGCCCCAGCATTTT.

The chain uses TRBV30 and TRBJ1-5; D is perhaps TRBD1 (5 bases). CDR3 length: 14 residues. V was shortened by 0 bases and J by 7 bases, with 13 bases between the two germline ends. Germline values: CDR1 GTSNPN, CDR2 SVGIG (reference sequence). In DNA form, the CDR3 reads TGTGCCTGGAGTGTACCTGCGGGGGTACAGCCCCAGCATTTT. It specifies CAWSVPAGVQPQHF.

The genes are TRBV4-3 and TRBJ2-3; tentative D call: TRBD1 (6 bases). The V end lost 4 bases, the J end lost 0 bases, and 11 bases lay between the germline ends. This CDR3 has 15 amino acids. Germline values: CDR1 LGHNA, CDR2 YSLEER. CDR3 DNA: TGCGCCAGCAGCCCCCAAGGACAGAGCACAGATACGCAGTATTTT. This encodes CASSPQGQSTDTQYF.

The chain combines TRBV29-1 with TRBJ2-5, with D possibly TRBD2 on 5 matching bases. Germline-derived CDR1 and CDR2 are SQVTM and ANQGSEA. The CDR3 length is 13 residues. Trimming stripped 3 bases from V and 5 bases from J, with 13 bases between. This CDR3 reads CSVDPTKRETQYF. The CDR3 DNA sequence: TGCAGCGTTGATCCCACCAAGCGGGAGACCCAGTACTTC.

In its sample, this clone was seen a few times. This sequence joins TRBV12-5 and TRBJ1-3; the D is unclear. The CDR3 is 11 amino acids. Germline values: CDR1 LGHNT, CDR2 FRNRAP. V gave up 4 bases and J gave up 2 bases, with 0 bases separating them. CDR3: CASGSGNTIYF. The CDR3 coding sequence is TGTGCTAGTGGTTCTGGAAACACCATATATTTT.

This clone came up a few times. The chain employs TRBV12-5 and TRBJ2-3; D call uncertain. This CDR3 is 13 amino acids long. The V end was cut by 7 bases, the J end by 4 bases, with 12 bases between. Germline V lookup: CDR1 LGHNT, CDR2 FRNRAP. The CDR3 nucleotides read TGTGCTAGTGCCAACTTCGCTCCAGATACGCAGTATTTT. Protein sequence: CASANFAPDTQYF.

This clone was seen more than once but under ten times. The chain has TRBV5-1 and TRBJ2-2; possibly TRBD1 for D (6 bases). In germline, CDR1 is SGHRS, CDR2 YFSETQ. The CDR3 is 15 amino acids. V was clipped by 4 bases and J by 4 bases, with 14 bases between them. The CDR3 sequence is CASSTDRPITGELFF. The CDR3 bases are TGCGCCAGCAGCACGGACAGACCGATCACCGGGGAGCTGTTTTTT.

The CDR3 nucleotides are TGCGCCAGCAGCCAAGTCGGACTGAGTCGTGAAAAACTGTTTTTT. Its translation: CASSQVGLSREKLFF. The V and J genes are TRBV4-3 and TRBJ1-4; D remains ambiguous. This CDR3 spans 15 amino acids. Between the trimmed V and J ends, which lost 1 base and 7 bases, there was a span of 13 bases. Germline CDR1 and CDR2: LGHNA and YSLEER.

The chain links TRBV5-1 to TRBJ2-5; D is unresolved. The CDR3 extends over 13 amino acids. V dropped 1 base and J dropped 0 bases, with 4 bases sitting between them. Per germline, CDR1 SGHRS and CDR2 YFSETQ. The CDR3 protein is CASSLPDQETQYF. CDR3 DNA: TGCGCCAGCAGCTTGCCGGACCAAGAGACCCAGTACTTC.

V gene TRBV14 combines with J gene TRBJ2-4; weak D call: TRBD1 (5 bases). V was shortened by 0 bases and J by 8 bases, with 11 bases between the two germline ends. The CDR3 covers 14 residues. The germline V gene encodes CDR1 SGHDN and CDR2 FVKESK. The CDR3 coding sequence is TGTGCCAGCAGCCAAGAAAGGGGTTATGACATTCAGTACTTC. Protein sequence: CASSQERGYDIQYF.

This clone appeared a few times. This chain links TRBV13 with TRBJ1-6, with D perhaps matching TRBD1 (6 bases). The V end lost 5 bases, the J end lost 2 bases, and 13 bases lay between the germline ends. CDR3 length: 16 amino acids. From germline, CDR1 is PRHDT and CDR2 FYEKMQ (reference sequence). The CDR3 DNA reads as TGTGCCAGCAGCACCCTGCAGGGGACCTATAATTCACCCCTCCACTTT. This codes for CASSTLQGTYNSPLHF.

V is TRBV9 and J is TRBJ1-1; D is unresolved. V was clipped by 3 bases and J by 1 base, with 7 bases between them. This CDR3 has 13 residues. Per germline, CDR1 SGDLS and CDR2 YYNGEE. CDR3 in amino acids: CASSAPGNTEAFF. CDR3 nucleotide sequence: TGTGCCAGCAGCGCCCCAGGGAACACTGAAGCTTTCTTT.

This clone appeared a few times. This chain links TRBV15 with TRBJ2-3; tentatively, D is TRBD2 (5 bases). The germline CDR1 and CDR2 sequences are LNHNV and YYDKDF (reference sequence). V lost 0 bases and J 2 bases, leaving 15 bases between the germline ends. There are 17 residues in the CDR3. CDR3 nucleotide sequence: TGTGCCACCAGCAGAGATGGTGAACTAGGGTACACAGATACGCAGTATTTT. It is translated as CATSRDGELGYTDTQYF.

The CDR3 DNA reads TGTGCCAGCAGCCGAGTGTGGACAGGGGATTCGAACACTGAAGCTTTCTTT. It encodes CASSRVWTGDSNTEAFF. The chain carries TRBV7-9 and TRBJ1-1; 9 bases match TRBD1. Per germline, CDR1 SEHNR and CDR2 FQNEAQ (reference sequence). V lost 5 bases, J lost 1 base, and 11 bases stayed unmatched. The CDR3 totals 17 residues. The full variable domain, in which reference TRBV7-9 and TRBJ1-1 provide the parts outside the CDR3, is DTGVSQNPRHKITKRGQNVTFRCDPISEHNRLYWYRQTLGQGPEFLTYFQNEAQLEKSRLLSDRFSAERPKGSFSTLEIQRTEQGDSAMYLCASSRVWTGDSNTEAFFGQGTRLTVV.

This clone was seen a few times. The chain couples TRBV5-1 to TRBJ2-4; TRBD2 might be the D (5 bases). The CDR3 runs to 17 residues. V lost 5 bases, J lost 0 bases, and 18 bases lay in between. The germline V gene encodes CDR1 SGHRS and CDR2 YFSETQ. The CDR3 sequence is CASRGTGFPLAKNIQYF. Here the CDR3 DNA reads TGCGCCAGCAGGGGAACGGGGTTCCCGTTAGCCAAAAACATTCAGTACTTC. Variable domain in full (rest from reference TRBV5-1 and TRBJ2-4): KAGVTQTPRYLIKTRGQQVTLSCSPISGHRSVSWYQQTPGQGLQFLFEYFSETQRNKGNFPGRFSGRQFSNSRSEMNVSTLELGDSALYLCASRGTGFPLAKNIQYFGAGTRLSVL.

This clone showed up just a few times. The chain joins TRBV7-9 to TRBJ2-1; D might be TRBD1 (6 bases). The CDR3 totals 13 residues. Deletions cut 5 bases from V and 7 bases from J, with 12 bases between. From germline, CDR1 is SEHNR and CDR2 FQNEAQ (reference sequence). DNA of the CDR3: TGTGCCAGCAGCATTAGCAGGGGAAATGAGCAGTTCTTC. Translating gives CASSISRGNEQFF.

This clone was seen a few times. This chain uses TRBV5-1 with TRBJ2-5, with D maybe TRBD1 (5 bases). This CDR3 comprises 14 residues. The V gene's germline CDR1 is SGHRS and CDR2 YFSETQ. With 2 bases removed from V and 2 bases from J, the gap between germline ends came to 10 bases. In DNA, the CDR3 is TGCGCCAGCAGCTTCCAGGGCCCTCAAGAGACCCAGTACTTC. Translation: CASSFQGPQETQYF.

This chain links TRBV14 with TRBJ2-5; 7 bases match TRBD1. CDR1 SGHDN and CDR2 FVKESK come from the germline V gene. This CDR3 region has 16 residues. Unmatched junction bases numbered 10, after V lost 1 base and J lost 5 bases. Written as DNA, the CDR3 is TGTGCCAGCAGCCAAGGTGCAGGGGGTCATGTCGAGACCCAGTACTTC. Its protein is CASSQGAGGHVETQYF.

The J gene is TRBJ2-7, the V gene TRBV23-1; no firm D call. TRBV23-1 is sorted into the ORF group, with uncertain function. With 2 bases removed from V and 3 bases from J, the gap between germline ends came to 14 bases. This CDR3 has 15 residues. The DNA for the CDR3 is TGCGCCAGCAGTCAAGCGACACGACCTTTCTACGAGCAGTACGTC. Amino acids: CASSQATRPFYEQYV.

This chain connects TRBV7-2 to TRBJ1-4; the D gene is possibly TRBD1 (5 bases). The germline gives CDR1 SGHTA, CDR2 FQGNSA. The CDR3 spans 16 residues. Trimming left V 5 bases short and J 3 bases short, with 16 bases between. The CDR3 region is CASSIDSLVANEKLFF. The CDR3 region has the DNA TGTGCCAGCAGCATAGACAGCCTCGTCGCTAATGAAAAACTGTTTTTT.

In its sample, this clone was seen a few times. This chain links TRBV7-9 with TRBJ2-2; D uncertain. V lost 4 bases and J lost 7, with 10 bases in between. In germline, CDR1 is SEHNR, CDR2 FQNEAQ (reference sequence). CDR3 length equals 13 residues. The CDR3 nucleotides are TGTGCCAGCAGCTCAGTATCCGTCGGGGAGCTGTTTTTT. Protein product: CASSSVSVGELFF.

A few counts support this clone. The chain links TRBV18 to TRBJ1-3; D remains ambiguous. This CDR3 contains 17 residues. From germline, CDR1 is KGHSH and CDR2 LQKENI. V shed 4 bases and J shed 0 bases, with 16 bases lying between them. As DNA, the CDR3 is TGTGCCAGCTCACAGTACAACCTCAGAAGCTCTGGAAACACCATATATTTT. Its translation is CASSQYNLRSSGNTIYF.

In this sample, this clone turned up a few times. The chain is built from TRBV20-1 and TRBJ2-1, with a weak D call TRBD1 (6 bases). The V end lost 5 bases, the J end lost 10 bases, and 12 bases lay between the germline ends. The CDR3 has 11 amino acids. Germline CDR1 is DFQATT and CDR2 is SNEGSKA (reference sequence). CDR3 loop: CSASQGLEQFF. The CDR3 coding sequence is TGCAGTGCTTCACAGGGATTGGAGCAGTTCTTC.

The chain employs TRBV9 and TRBJ1-5, with 8 bases aligning to TRBD1. V lost 0 bases, J lost 4 bases, and 3 bases stayed unmatched. Germline V lookup: CDR1 SGDLS, CDR2 YYNGEE. There are 15 residues in the CDR3. The CDR3 reads CASSVDGQGNQPQHF. The DNA of the CDR3 is TGTGCCAGCAGCGTAGACGGACAGGGAAATCAGCCCCAGCATTTT.